What follows are 18 T cell receptor beta chains derived from one specimen sequenced in a study of blood T cell repertoires in COVID-19. TCRdb's copy holds only in-frame clones and misses some; the assay was immunoSEQ multiplex PCR. The sample yields approximately 21,000 clones, 73% seen once. Material: peripheral blood. These receptors came from a human donor in a cohort sampled during active or convalescent COVID-19.

This clone appeared a few times. The chain combines TRBV28 with TRBJ1-5; D remains unclear. V was clipped by 8 bases and J by 3 bases, with 8 bases between them. Looked up from germline, CDR1 is MDHEN and CDR2 is SYDVKM. The CDR3 spans 12 residues. CDR3 residues: CASLRVNQPQHF. The CDR3 region has the DNA TGTGCCAGCCTCCGGGTCAATCAGCCCCAGCATTTT.

V is TRBV6-5 and J is TRBJ2-1, with D perhaps TRBD2 (5 bases). The CDR3 covers 15 residues. Germline CDR1 and CDR2: MNHEY and SVGAGI. Trimming pared 6 bases from V and 1 base from J, leaving 13 bases between. The CDR3 loop is CASRPGADSYNEQFF. DNA for the CDR3: TGTGCCAGCAGACCAGGAGCGGATTCCTACAATGAGCAGTTCTTC.

The V call is TRBV25-1, the J call TRBJ2-1, with 12 bases identical to TRBD2. The V gene's germline CDR1 is MGHDK and CDR2 SYGVNS. This CDR3 is built from 18 residues. With 7 bases clipped from V and 5 bases from J, the junction kept 15 bases outside the gene matches. This CDR3 reads CASTGILAGGPGHNEQFF. For the CDR3, the DNA is TGTGCCAGCACCGGGATACTAGCGGGAGGCCCCGGGCACAATGAGCAGTTCTTC. The variable domain in full, completed from reference TRBV25-1 and TRBJ2-1, reads EADIYQTPRYLVIGTGKKITLECSQTMGHDKMYWYQQDPGMELHLIHYSYGVNSTEKGDLSSESTVSRIRTEHFPLTLESARPSHTSQYLCASTGILAGGPGHNEQFFGPGTRLTVL.

The chain couples TRBV18 to TRBJ2-7, with D possibly being TRBD2 (6 bases). The germline V gene has CDR1 KGHSH and CDR2 LQKENI. Trimming took off 2 bases at V and 3 bases at J, with 14 bases between the two ends. The CDR3 is 15 residues long. The CDR3, as DNA: TGTGCCAGCTCACCATACTCGCGGGATATCTACGAGCAGTACTTC. Protein: CASSPYSRDIYEQYF.

This clone was detected only once. The chain is built from TRBV30 and TRBJ1-1, with D perhaps TRBD1 (5 bases). Germline V gene lookup returns CDR1 GTSNPN and CDR2 SVGIG (reference sequence). With 5 bases removed from V and 1 base from J, the gap between germline ends came to 11 bases. The CDR3 is made up of 13 amino acids. CDR3 sequence: CAWRHGGNTEAFF. The CDR3 DNA reads TGTGCCTGGCGCCACGGGGGGAACACTGAAGCTTTCTTT.

The chain employs TRBV11-2 and TRBJ2-1; TRBD1 agrees at 10 bases. After removal of 5 bases from V and 7 bases from J, the junction contained 5 bases not matched to a gene. This CDR3 has 14 amino acids. Germline V gene lookup returns CDR1 SGHAT and CDR2 FQNNGV. The CDR3 nucleotides read TGTGCCAGCAGCCCCGGGACAGGGGTAAATGAGCAGTTCTTC. It specifies CASSPGTGVNEQFF.

The J gene is TRBJ2-7, the V gene TRBV27; TRBD1 might be the D (7 bases). The CDR3 contains 16 residues. Trimming pared 0 bases from V and 6 bases from J, leaving 18 bases between. Germline V gene lookup returns CDR1 MNHEY and CDR2 SMNVEV (reference sequence). Here the CDR3 reads CASSLSPLGRGVEQYF. Here the CDR3 DNA reads TGTGCCAGCAGTTTATCCCCCTTGGGCAGGGGGGTCGAGCAGTACTTC.

The chain combines TRBV25-1 with TRBJ2-1; D unclear. CDR1 and CDR2 from the germline V gene are MGHDK and SYGVNS. CDR3 length: 14 amino acids. Between the trimmed V and J ends, which lost 3 bases and 8 bases, there was a span of 14 bases. This CDR3 is CASSDSSRIDEQFF. CDR3 nucleotide sequence: TGTGCCAGCAGTGATTCGTCTAGGATCGATGAGCAGTTCTTC.

J is TRBJ1-1 and V is TRBV19; D may be TRBD1 (5 bases). V lost 10 bases, J lost 6 bases, and 24 bases lay in between. Germline V lookup: CDR1 LNHDA, CDR2 SQIVND (reference sequence). The CDR3 has 15 amino acids. This chain's CDR3 is CATTDLRGLGSEAFF. CDR3 bases: TGTGCCACCACGGACCTTCGGGGACTGGGGTCTGAAGCTTTCTTT.

The V gene is TRBV7-8, the J gene TRBJ2-7, with a possible D match to TRBD1 (5 bases). CDR3 length: 12 residues. V lost 5 bases and J 6 bases, leaving 11 bases between the germline ends. CDR1 is SGHVS and CDR2 is FQNEAQ in the germline V gene. CDR3 residues: CASSQTTAEQYF. The CDR3 DNA is TGTGCCAGCAGCCAGACGACAGCCGAGCAGTACTTC.

The chain recombines TRBV28 with TRBJ2-1, with D perhaps TRBD2 (6 bases). Germline loops: CDR1 MDHEN, CDR2 SYDVKM. V lost 4 bases and J lost 7, with 8 bases in between. The CDR3 consists of 12 residues. The CDR3 DNA is TGTGCCAGCAGTTGGAGGGGAAATGAGCAGTTCTTC. Its protein is CASSWRGNEQFF.

The V and J genes are TRBV3-1 (or the pseudogene TRBV3-2) and TRBJ2-5, with 10 bases aligning to TRBD1. J was trimmed by 7 bases and V by 1 base; bases with no gene match: 3. CDR1 and CDR2 from the germline V gene are LGHDT and YNNKEL (reference sequence). CDR3 length: 14 residues. CDR3 residues: CASSQGRTGGTQYF. CDR3 nucleotides: TGTGCCAGCAGCCAAGGAAGGACAGGGGGGACCCAGTACTTC.

The genes are TRBV30 and TRBJ2-4, with 10 bases identical to TRBD2. Germline V lookup: CDR1 GTSNPN, CDR2 SVGIG (reference sequence). V was pared by 3 bases and J by 7 bases, with 6 bases of the junction left unmatched. CDR3 size: 14 residues. This chain's CDR3 is CAWRASGGRNIQYF. Here the CDR3 DNA reads TGTGCCTGGAGGGCTAGCGGGGGAAGGAACATTCAGTACTTC.

The CDR3 reads CASSQDKRVLAGHYEQYF. CDR3 sequence (DNA): TGTGCCAGCAGCCAAGATAAACGGGTGCTAGCGGGACATTACGAGCAGTACTTC. The genes are TRBV3-1 (or the pseudogene TRBV3-2) and TRBJ2-7, with TRBD2 matching over 9 bases. There are 18 residues in the CDR3. After removal of 0 bases from V and 4 bases from J, the junction contained 13 bases not matched to a gene. The germline V gene has CDR1 LGHDT and CDR2 YNNKEL (reference sequence).

This sequence joins TRBV11-2 and TRBJ2-5; D perhaps matches TRBD2 (6 bases). The CDR3 covers 15 residues. CDR1 and CDR2 from the germline V gene are SGHAT and FQNNGV. Trimming cost V 5 bases and J 5 bases, with 18 bases left between them. The CDR3 loop is CASSPVFSGRETQYF. In nucleotides, the CDR3 is TGTGCCAGCAGCCCCGTCTTTAGCGGCCGGGAGACCCAGTACTTC.

The V gene is TRBV10-3, the J gene TRBJ2-7; 9 bases line up with TRBD1. CDR1 and CDR2 from the germline V gene are ENHRY and SYGVKD. V lost 9 bases, J lost 0 bases, and 9 bases stayed unmatched. This CDR3 has 15 residues. CDR3 sequence (DNA): TGTGCCATTGCCACGGGGACAGGGACCTCCTACGAGCAGTACTTC. Protein sequence: CAIATGTGTSYEQYF.

The rearrangement joins TRBV3-1 (or the pseudogene TRBV3-2) to TRBJ1-2; D is perhaps TRBD1 (5 bases). Germline assignment: CDR1 LGHDT and CDR2 YNNKEL (reference sequence). V was pared by 7 bases and J by 3 bases, with 12 bases between. The CDR3 has 13 residues. CDR3 DNA: TGTGCCAGCACCCGGTTAGGGGACTATGGCTACACCTTC. As protein: CASTRLGDYGYTF.

The V call is TRBV19, the J call TRBJ1-5; 7 positions match TRBD1. Trimming cost V 5 bases and J 6 bases; bases outside gene matches: 10. The CDR3 has 15 residues. The germline gives CDR1 LNHDA, CDR2 SQIVND (reference sequence). The CDR3 loop is CASSFLRDRPQPQHF. The CDR3 DNA sequence: TGTGCCAGTAGTTTCCTCCGGGACAGACCTCAGCCCCAGCATTTT.